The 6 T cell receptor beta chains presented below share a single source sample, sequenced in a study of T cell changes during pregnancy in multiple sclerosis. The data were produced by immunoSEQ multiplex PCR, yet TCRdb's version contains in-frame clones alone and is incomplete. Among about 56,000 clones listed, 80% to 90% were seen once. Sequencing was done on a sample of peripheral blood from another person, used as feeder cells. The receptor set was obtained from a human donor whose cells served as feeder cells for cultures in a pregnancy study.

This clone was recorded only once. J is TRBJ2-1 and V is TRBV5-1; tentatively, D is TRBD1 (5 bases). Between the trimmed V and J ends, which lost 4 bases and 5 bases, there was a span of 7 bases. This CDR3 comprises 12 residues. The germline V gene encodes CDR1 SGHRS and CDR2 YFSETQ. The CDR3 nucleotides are TGCGCCAGCAGCCAGACAGACAATGAGCAGTTCTTC. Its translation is CASSQTDNEQFF. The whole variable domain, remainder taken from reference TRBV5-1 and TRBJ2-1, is KAGVTQTPRYLIKTRGQQVTLSCSPISGHRSVSWYQQTPGQGLQFLFEYFSETQRNKGNFPGRFSGRQFSNSRSEMNVSTLELGDSALYLCASSQTDNEQFFGPGTRLTVL.

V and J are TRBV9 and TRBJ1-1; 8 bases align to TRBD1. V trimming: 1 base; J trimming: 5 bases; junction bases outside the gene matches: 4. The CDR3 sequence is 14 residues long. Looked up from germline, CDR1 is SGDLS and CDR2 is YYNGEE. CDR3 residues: CASSVQGAGTEAFF. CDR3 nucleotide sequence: TGTGCCAGCAGCGTACAGGGGGCAGGGACTGAAGCTTTCTTT.

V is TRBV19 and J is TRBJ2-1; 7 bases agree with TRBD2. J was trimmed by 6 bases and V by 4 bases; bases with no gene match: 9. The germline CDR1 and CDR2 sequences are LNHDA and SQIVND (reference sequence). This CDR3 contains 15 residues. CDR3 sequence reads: CASSTQDGGVNEQFF. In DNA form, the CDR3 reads TGTGCCAGTAGTACCCAGGATGGGGGGGTCAATGAGCAGTTCTTC. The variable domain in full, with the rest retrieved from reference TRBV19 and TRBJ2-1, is DGGITQSPKYLFRKEGQNVTLSCEQNLNHDAMYWYRQDPGQGLRLIYYSQIVNDFQKGDIAEGYSVSREKKESFPLTVTSAQKNPTAFYLCASSTQDGGVNEQFFGPGTRLTVL.

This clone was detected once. The CDR3 sequence is CASSSLIREGTQYF. The CDR3 bases are TGTGCCAGTAGTTCACTTATCCGCGAGGGGACCCAGTACTTC. The rearrangement uses TRBV19 and TRBJ2-5; TRBD2 might be the D (5 bases). CDR3 size: 14 residues. Germline CDR1 and CDR2: LNHDA and SQIVND (reference sequence). The ends were cut back, 5 bases at V and 7 bases at J, with 17 bases in the middle. Based on the CDR3 plus reference TRBV19 and TRBJ2-5, the full variable domain is DGGITQSPKYLFRKEGQNVTLSCEQNLNHDAMYWYRQDPGQGLRLIYYSQIVNDFQKGDIAEGYSVSREKKESFPLTVTSAQKNPTAFYLCASSSLIREGTQYFGPGTRLLVL.

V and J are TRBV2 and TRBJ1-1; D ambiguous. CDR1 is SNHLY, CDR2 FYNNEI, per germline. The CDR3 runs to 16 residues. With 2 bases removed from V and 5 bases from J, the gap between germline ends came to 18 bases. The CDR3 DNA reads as TGTGCCAGCAGTGAAAAATGGGCCAGGCTTTGGACTGAAGCTTTCTTT. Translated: CASSEKWARLWTEAFF.

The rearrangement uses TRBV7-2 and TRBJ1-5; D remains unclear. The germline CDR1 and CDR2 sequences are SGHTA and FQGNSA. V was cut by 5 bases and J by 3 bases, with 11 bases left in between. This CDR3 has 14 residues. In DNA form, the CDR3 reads TGTGCCAGCAGCCCGTCGGCCCTCAATCAGCCCCAGCATTTT. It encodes CASSPSALNQPQHF.